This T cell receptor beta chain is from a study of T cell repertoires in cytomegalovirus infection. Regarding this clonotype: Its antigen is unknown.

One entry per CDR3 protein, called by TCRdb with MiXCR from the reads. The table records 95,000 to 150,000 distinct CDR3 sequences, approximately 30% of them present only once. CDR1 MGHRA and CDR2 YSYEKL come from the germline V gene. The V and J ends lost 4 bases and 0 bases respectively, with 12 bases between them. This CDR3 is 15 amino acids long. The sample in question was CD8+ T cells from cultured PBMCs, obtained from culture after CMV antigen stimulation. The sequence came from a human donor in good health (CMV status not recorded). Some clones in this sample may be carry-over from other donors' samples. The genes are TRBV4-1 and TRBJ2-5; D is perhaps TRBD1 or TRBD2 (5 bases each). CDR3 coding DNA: TGCGCCAGCAGCCCACGGGACCGATACCAAGAGACCCAGTACTTC. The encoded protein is CASSPRDRYQETQYF.